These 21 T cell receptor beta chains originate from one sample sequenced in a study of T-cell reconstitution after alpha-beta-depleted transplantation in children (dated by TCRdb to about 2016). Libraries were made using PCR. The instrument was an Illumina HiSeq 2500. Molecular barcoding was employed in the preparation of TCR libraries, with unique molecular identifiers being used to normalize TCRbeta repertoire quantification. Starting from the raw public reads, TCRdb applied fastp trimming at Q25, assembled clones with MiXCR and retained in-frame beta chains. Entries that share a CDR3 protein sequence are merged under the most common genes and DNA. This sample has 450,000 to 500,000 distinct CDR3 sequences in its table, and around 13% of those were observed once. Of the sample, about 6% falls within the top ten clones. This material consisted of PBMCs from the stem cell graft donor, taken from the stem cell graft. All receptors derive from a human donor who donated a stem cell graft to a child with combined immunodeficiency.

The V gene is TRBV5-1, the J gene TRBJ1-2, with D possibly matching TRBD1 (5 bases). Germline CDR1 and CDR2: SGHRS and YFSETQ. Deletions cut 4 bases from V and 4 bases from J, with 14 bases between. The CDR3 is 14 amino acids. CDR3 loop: CASSPGTDLYGYTF. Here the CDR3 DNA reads TGCGCCAGCAGCCCCGGGACGGACCTCTATGGCTACACCTTC.

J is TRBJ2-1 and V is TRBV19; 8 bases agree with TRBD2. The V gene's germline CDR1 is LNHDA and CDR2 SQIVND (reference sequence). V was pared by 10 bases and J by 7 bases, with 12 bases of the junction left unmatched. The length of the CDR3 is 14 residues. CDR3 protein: CATQIAGGGNEQFF. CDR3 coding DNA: TGTGCCACCCAGATTGCGGGAGGAGGTAATGAGCAGTTCTTC.

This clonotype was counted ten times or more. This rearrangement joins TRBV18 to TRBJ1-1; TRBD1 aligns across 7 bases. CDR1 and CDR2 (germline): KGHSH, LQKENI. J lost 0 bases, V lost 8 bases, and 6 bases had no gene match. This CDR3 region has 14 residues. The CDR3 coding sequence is TGTGCCAGCGTAACACAGGGGATGAACACTGAAGCTTTCTTT. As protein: CASVTQGMNTEAFF.

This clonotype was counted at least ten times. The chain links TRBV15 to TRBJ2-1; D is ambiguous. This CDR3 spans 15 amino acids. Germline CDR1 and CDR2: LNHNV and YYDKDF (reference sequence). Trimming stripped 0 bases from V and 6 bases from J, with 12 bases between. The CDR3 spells CATSRDLGGPNEQFF. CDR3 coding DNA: TGTGCCACCAGCAGAGATCTCGGCGGCCCCAATGAGCAGTTCTTC.

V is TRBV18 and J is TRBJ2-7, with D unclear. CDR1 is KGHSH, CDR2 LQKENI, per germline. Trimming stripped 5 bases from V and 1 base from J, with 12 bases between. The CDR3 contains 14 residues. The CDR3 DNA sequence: TGTGCCAGCTCAACCCGGGCTACTTCCTACGAGCAGTACTTC. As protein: CASSTRATSYEQYF.

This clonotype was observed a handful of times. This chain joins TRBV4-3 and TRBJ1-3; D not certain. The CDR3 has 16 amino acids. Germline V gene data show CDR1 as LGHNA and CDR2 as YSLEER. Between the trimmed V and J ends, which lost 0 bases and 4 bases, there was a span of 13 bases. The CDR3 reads CASSQDVVVTGNTIYF. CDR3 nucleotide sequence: TGCGCCAGCAGCCAAGACGTGGTAGTGACGGGAAACACCATATATTTT.

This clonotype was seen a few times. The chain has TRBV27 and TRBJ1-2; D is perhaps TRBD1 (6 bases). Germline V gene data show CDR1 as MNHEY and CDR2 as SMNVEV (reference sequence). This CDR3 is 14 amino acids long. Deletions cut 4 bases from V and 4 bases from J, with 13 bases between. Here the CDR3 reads CASSSTGIGYGYTF. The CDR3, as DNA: TGTGCCAGCAGTTCCACAGGGATTGGCTATGGCTACACCTTC.

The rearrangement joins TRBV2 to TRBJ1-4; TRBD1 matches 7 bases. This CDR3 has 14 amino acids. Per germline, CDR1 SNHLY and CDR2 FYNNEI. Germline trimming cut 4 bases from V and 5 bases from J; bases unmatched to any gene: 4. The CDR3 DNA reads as TGTGCCAGCAGTGGACAGGGCCGGAATGAAAAACTGTTTTTT. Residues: CASSGQGRNEKLFF.

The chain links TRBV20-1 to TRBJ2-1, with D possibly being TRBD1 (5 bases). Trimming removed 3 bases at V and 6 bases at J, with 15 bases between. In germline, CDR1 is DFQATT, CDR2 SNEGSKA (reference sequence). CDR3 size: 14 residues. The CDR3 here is CSARDRHRLNEQFF. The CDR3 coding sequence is TGCAGTGCTAGGGACCGGCACAGGCTCAATGAGCAGTTCTTC.

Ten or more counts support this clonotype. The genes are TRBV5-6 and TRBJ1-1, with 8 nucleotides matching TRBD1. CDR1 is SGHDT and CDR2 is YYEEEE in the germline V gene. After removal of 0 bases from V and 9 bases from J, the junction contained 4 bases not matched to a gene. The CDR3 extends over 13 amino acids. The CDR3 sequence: CASSLGQGHKAFF. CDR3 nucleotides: TGTGCCAGCAGCTTGGGACAGGGGCATAAAGCTTTCTTT. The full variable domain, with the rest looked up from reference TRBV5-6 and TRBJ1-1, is DAGVTQSPTHLIKTRGQQVTLRCSPKSGHDTVSWYQQALGQGPQFIFQYYEEEERQRGNFPDRFSGHQFPNYSSELNVNALLLGDSALYLCASSLGQGHKAFFGQGTRLTVV.

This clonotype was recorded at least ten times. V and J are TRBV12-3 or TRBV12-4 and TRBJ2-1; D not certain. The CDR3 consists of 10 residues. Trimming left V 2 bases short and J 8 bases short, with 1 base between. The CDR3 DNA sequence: TGTGCCAGCAGTTTACATGAGCAGTTCTTC. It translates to CASSLHEQFF.

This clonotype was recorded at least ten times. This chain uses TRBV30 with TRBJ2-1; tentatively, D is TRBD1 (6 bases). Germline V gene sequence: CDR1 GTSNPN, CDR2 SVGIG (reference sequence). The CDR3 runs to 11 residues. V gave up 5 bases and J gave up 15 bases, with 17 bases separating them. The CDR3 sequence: CAWATGPRTFF. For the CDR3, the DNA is TGTGCCTGGGCAACAGGGCCACGGACGTTCTTC.

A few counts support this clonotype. CDR3 nucleotide sequence: TGTGCCATCAGTGAGGAGGTGTTCGAGCAGTACTTC. Its protein is CAISEEVFEQYF. The rearrangement uses TRBV10-3 and TRBJ2-7, with no clear D. The V end lost 2 bases, the J end lost 6 bases, and 8 bases lay between the germline ends. The CDR3 spans 12 residues. Germline lookup yields CDR1 ENHRY and CDR2 SYGVKD.

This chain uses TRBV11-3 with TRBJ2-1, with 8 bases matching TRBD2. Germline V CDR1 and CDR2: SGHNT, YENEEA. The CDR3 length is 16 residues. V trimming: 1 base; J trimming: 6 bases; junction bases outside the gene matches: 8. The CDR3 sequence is CASSLVGGGPSNEQFF. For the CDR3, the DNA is TGTGCCAGCAGCTTAGTAGGCGGGGGGCCCAGCAATGAGCAGTTCTTC.

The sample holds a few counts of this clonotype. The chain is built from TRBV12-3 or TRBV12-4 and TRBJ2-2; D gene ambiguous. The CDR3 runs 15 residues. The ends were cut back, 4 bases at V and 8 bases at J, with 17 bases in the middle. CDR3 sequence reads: CASSYSNMPGGELFF. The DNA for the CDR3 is TGTGCCAGCAGTTATTCGAACATGCCTGGGGGGGAGCTGTTTTTT.

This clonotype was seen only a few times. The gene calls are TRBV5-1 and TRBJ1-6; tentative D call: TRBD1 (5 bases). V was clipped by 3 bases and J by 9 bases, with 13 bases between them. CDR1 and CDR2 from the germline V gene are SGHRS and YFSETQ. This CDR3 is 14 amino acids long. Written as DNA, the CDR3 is TGCGCCAGCAGCTCCGGGACTCAAGGTTCACCCCTCCACTTT. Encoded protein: CASSSGTQGSPLHF.

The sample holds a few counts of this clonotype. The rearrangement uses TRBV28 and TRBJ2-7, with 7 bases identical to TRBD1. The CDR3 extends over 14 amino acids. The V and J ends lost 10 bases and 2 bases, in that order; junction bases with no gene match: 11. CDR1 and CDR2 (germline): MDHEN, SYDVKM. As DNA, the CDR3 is TGTGCCACCCGAGGGACAGTAGTACCCTACGAGCAGTACTTC. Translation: CATRGTVVPYEQYF.

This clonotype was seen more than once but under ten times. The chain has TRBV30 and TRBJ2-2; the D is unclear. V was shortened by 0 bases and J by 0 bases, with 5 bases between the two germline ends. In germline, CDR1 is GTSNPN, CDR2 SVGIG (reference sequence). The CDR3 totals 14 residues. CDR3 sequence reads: CAWSVLPNTGELFF. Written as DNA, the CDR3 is TGTGCCTGGAGTGTTTTACCGAACACCGGGGAGCTGTTTTTT.

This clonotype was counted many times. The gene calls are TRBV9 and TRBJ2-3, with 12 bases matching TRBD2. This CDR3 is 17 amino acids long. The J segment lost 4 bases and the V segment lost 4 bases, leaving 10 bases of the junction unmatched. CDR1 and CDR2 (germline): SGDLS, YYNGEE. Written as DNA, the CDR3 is TGTGCCAGCAGCTACCGACTAGCGGGAGTGATGCCAGATACGCAGTATTTT. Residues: CASSYRLAGVMPDTQYF.

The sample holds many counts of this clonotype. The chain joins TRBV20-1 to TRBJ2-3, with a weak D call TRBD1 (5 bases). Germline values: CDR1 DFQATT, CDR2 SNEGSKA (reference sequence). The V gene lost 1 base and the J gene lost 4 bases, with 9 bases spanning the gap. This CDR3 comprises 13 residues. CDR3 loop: CSARVLGADTQYF. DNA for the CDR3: TGCAGTGCTAGAGTGCTAGGGGCAGATACGCAGTATTTT.

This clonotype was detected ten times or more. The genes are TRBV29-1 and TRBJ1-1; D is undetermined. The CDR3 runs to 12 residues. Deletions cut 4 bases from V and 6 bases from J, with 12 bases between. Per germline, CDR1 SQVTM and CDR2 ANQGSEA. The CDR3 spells CSVVGNNAEAFF. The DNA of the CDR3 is TGCAGCGTTGTGGGCAACAACGCTGAAGCTTTCTTT. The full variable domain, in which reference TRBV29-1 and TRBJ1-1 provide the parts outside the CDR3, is SAVISQKPSRDICQRGTSLTIQCQVDSQVTMMFWYRQQPGQSLTLIATANQGSEATYESGFVIDKFPISRPNLTFSTLTVSNMSPEDSSIYLCSVVGNNAEAFFGQGTRLTVV.